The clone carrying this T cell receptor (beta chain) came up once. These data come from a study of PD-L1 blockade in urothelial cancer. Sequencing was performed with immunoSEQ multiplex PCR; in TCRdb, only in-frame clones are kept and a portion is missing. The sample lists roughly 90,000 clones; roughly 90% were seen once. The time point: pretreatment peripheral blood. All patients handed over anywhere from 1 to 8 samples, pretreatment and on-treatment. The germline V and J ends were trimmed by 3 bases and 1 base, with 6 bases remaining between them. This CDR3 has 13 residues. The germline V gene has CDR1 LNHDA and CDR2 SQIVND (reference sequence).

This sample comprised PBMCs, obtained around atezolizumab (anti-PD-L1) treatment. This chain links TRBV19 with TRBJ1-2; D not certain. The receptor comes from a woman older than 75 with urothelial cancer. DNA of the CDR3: TGTGCCAGTAGTATTTCCATTAACTATGGCTACACCTTC. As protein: CASSISINYGYTF.